This is a list of T cell receptor beta chains from one sample in a study of post-analysis software for immune sequencing data. From the PCR reads, TCRdb called clonotypes with MiXCR, one entry per CDR3 protein. The sample includes hundreds of thousands of distinct CDR3 sequences, 30% of them seen just once. The sample consisted of blood. These receptors were taken from a girl aged 5-17 years with multiple sclerosis. Both conserved end residues are part of each CDR3. Each record gives: D gene, J gene, V gene, clone size, CDR3 DNA, CDR3 protein. A D gene is named only where the DNA matches it firmly. The size of a clone is reported for some rows only, either as once, few or many, or as a class for expanded clones.

d_call: NA; j_call: TRBJ2-3; v_call: TRBV9; clone_size: NA; cdr3_nt: TGTGCCAGCAGCGGACGGCCGAGGGGGGCGCCCACAGATACGCAGTATTTT; cdr3_aa: CASSGRPRGAPTDTQYF
d_call: TRBD1; j_call: TRBJ1-2; v_call: TRBV28; clone_size: NA; cdr3_nt: TGTGCCAGCAGTACCGGACAGGGGTACTATGGCTACACCTTC; cdr3_aa: CASSTGQGYYGYTF
d_call: TRBD1; j_call: TRBJ2-5; v_call: TRBV5-1; clone_size: NA; cdr3_nt: TGCGCCAGCAGCTGGGACAGGGGACAAGAGACCCAGTACTTC; cdr3_aa: CASSWDRGQETQYF
d_call: NA; j_call: TRBJ1-1; v_call: TRBV4-1; clone_size: NA; cdr3_nt: TGCGCCAGTCGAGTCCAGGGATCTATGAACACTGAAGCTTTCTTT; cdr3_aa: CASRVQGSMNTEAFF
d_call: NA; j_call: TRBJ1-2; v_call: TRBV7-2; clone_size: NA; cdr3_nt: TGTGCCAGCAGCTTAGCGGCAGACCCCTTGGGGGGCTACACCTTC; cdr3_aa: CASSLAADPLGGYTF
d_call: TRBD1; j_call: TRBJ2-7; v_call: TRBV12-3/TRBV12-4; clone_size: NA; cdr3_nt: TGTGCCAGCAGTTTATTTCTAGGGGGACAGGGGGCTTACGAGCAGTACTTC; cdr3_aa: CASSLFLGGQGAYEQYF
d_call: TRBD2; j_call: TRBJ2-7; v_call: TRBV20-1; clone_size: NA; cdr3_nt: TGCAGTGCTAGAGAACCGGGACACCCCGGGACTAGCGGGAGGTTGAGCTCCTACGAGCAGTACTTC; cdr3_aa: CSAREPGHPGTSGRLSSYEQYF
d_call: TRBD2; j_call: TRBJ2-3; v_call: TRBV7-2; clone_size: few; cdr3_nt: TGTGCCAGCAGCCCAGGGACTAGCCCGCAGTATTTT; cdr3_aa: CASSPGTSPQYF
d_call: NA; j_call: TRBJ2-7; v_call: TRBV5-5; clone_size: NA; cdr3_nt: TGTGCCAGCAGCTTGGGGTCGGTACCCCTCTCCTACGAGCAGTACTTC; cdr3_aa: CASSLGSVPLSYEQYF
d_call: NA; j_call: TRBJ2-1; v_call: TRBV28; clone_size: NA; cdr3_nt: TGTGCCAGCAGTCCCCCCGGACAGTTATACAATGAGCAGTTCTTC; cdr3_aa: CASSPPGQLYNEQFF
d_call: TRBD2; j_call: TRBJ2-5; v_call: TRBV10-3; clone_size: NA; cdr3_nt: TGTGCCATCAGTGAGAGCGGGAGGGCCGAGACCCAGTACTTC; cdr3_aa: CAISESGRAETQYF
d_call: TRBD2; j_call: TRBJ2-1; v_call: TRBV10-3; clone_size: NA; cdr3_nt: TGTGCCATCAGCGGAGTGGGGACTAGCGGGGGGGCCCAGGGATCGGATGAGCAGTTCTTC; cdr3_aa: CAISGVGTSGGAQGSDEQFF
d_call: TRBD1; j_call: TRBJ2-7; v_call: TRBV9; clone_size: NA; cdr3_nt: TGTGCCAGCAGCGTAGGACAGGGGGTGTACGAGCAGTACTTC; cdr3_aa: CASSVGQGVYEQYF
d_call: TRBD2; j_call: TRBJ2-1; v_call: TRBV20-1; clone_size: few; cdr3_nt: TGCAGTGCTAGCCGACCCGGGACTAGCGCCTTCCATGAGCAGTTCTTC; cdr3_aa: CSASRPGTSAFHEQFF
d_call: NA; j_call: TRBJ2-5; v_call: TRBV10-2; clone_size: few; cdr3_nt: TGCGCCAGCAGTTATTCCGGACAAAGAGAGCAGTACTTC; cdr3_aa: CASSYSGQREQYF
d_call: TRBD2; j_call: TRBJ2-7; v_call: TRBV28; clone_size: NA; cdr3_nt: TGTGCCAGCAGTCTCCCGTGGGCTAGCGGATACTACGAGCAGTACTTC; cdr3_aa: CASSLPWASGYYEQYF
d_call: NA; j_call: TRBJ2-3; v_call: TRBV4-1; clone_size: few; cdr3_nt: TGCGCCAGCAGCCAAGAGGGGGCAGGGGTGGCGAGCACAGATACGCAGTATTTT; cdr3_aa: CASSQEGAGVASTDTQYF
d_call: NA; j_call: TRBJ2-6; v_call: TRBV7-9; clone_size: NA; cdr3_nt: TGTGCCAGCAACTTTGATGGGGCCAACGTCCTGACTTTC; cdr3_aa: CASNFDGANVLTF
d_call: NA; j_call: TRBJ2-1; v_call: TRBV24-1; clone_size: NA; cdr3_nt: TGTGCCACCAGTGATTTGAAGGGCTCTTCCTACAATGAGCAGTTCTTC; cdr3_aa: CATSDLKGSSYNEQFF
d_call: NA; j_call: TRBJ1-4; v_call: TRBV15; clone_size: NA; cdr3_nt: TGTGCCACCAGCAGACAGGGGATAATGAAAAAACTGTTTTTT; cdr3_aa: CATSRQGIMKKLFF
d_call: NA; j_call: TRBJ1-2; v_call: TRBV15; clone_size: few; cdr3_nt: TGTGCCACCAGCAGAGAGCCGGACCCCATATCTAACTATGGCTACACCTTC; cdr3_aa: CATSREPDPISNYGYTF
d_call: NA; j_call: TRBJ2-7; v_call: TRBV6-6; clone_size: NA; cdr3_nt: TGTGCCACCTCCGGACCGGGTTTCTCCTACGAGCAGTACTTC; cdr3_aa: CATSGPGFSYEQYF